One sample yielded the 10 T cell receptor beta chains listed below, sequenced in a study of beta chain features in type 1 diabetes. Sequencing targeted expressed TCRB transcripts, as all isolated RNA had been reverse transcribed. Generated by immunoSEQ multiplex PCR, the TCRdb table keeps only in-frame clones and is missing some. The sample yields 310,000 or so clones, 7% to 9% seen once. The sequenced sample was central memory CD4+ T cells from blood. These receptors were taken from a young woman in good health.

A few counts support this clone. V and J are TRBV5-6 and TRBJ2-7; TRBD2 matches 9 bases. This CDR3 has 13 amino acids. Germline V gives CDR1 SGHDT, CDR2 YYEEEE. Germline trimming cut 7 bases from V and 9 bases from J; bases unmatched to any gene: 11. Here the CDR3 reads CASHPASGNVQYF. The CDR3 DNA reads as TGTGCCAGCCATCCGGCTAGCGGGAATGTGCAGTACTTC.

V and J are TRBV10-3 and TRBJ1-5; D uncertain. Germline CDR1 reads ENHRY; CDR2 reads SYGVKD. This CDR3 comprises 15 residues. Trimming took 3 bases from V and 3 from J, leaving 12 bases between them. CDR3 protein: CAISDSWSDNQPQHF. CDR3 DNA sequence: TGTGCCATCAGTGATAGTTGGAGTGACAATCAGCCCCAGCATTTT.

This clone was observed a few times. This rearrangement joins TRBV2 to TRBJ2-7; D remains unclear. The CDR3 spans 12 residues. In germline, CDR1 is SNHLY, CDR2 FYNNEI. V shed 2 bases and J shed 3 bases, with 5 bases lying between them. CDR3 nucleotides: TGTGCCAGCAGTGAACGGAGCTACGAGCAGTACTTC. It encodes CASSERSYEQYF. The entire variable domain, with the rest obtained from reference TRBV2 and TRBJ2-7, is as follows: EPEVTQTPSHQVTQMGQEVILRCVPISNHLYFYWYRQILGQKVEFLVSFYNNEISEKSEIFDDQFSVERPDGSNFTLKIRSTKLEDSAMYFCASSERSYEQYFGPGTRLTVT.

V and J are TRBV7-2 and TRBJ2-2, with no clear D. The germline V gene encodes CDR1 SGHTA and CDR2 FQGNSA. Trimming removed 7 bases at V and 7 bases at J, with 13 bases between. The CDR3 length is 13 residues. The CDR3 nucleotides read TGTGCCAGCACACCGCGGCTCTTCGGGGAGCTGTTTTTT. Amino acids: CASTPRLFGELFF.

The chain is built from TRBV27 and TRBJ2-1; no clear D. Germline V gives CDR1 MNHEY, CDR2 SMNVEV (reference sequence). There are 16 residues in the CDR3. The germline V and J ends were trimmed by 5 bases and 0 bases, with 14 bases remaining between them. CDR3 nucleotide sequence: TGTGCCAGCAGTCCTGCTGCGACCAGCTCCTACAATGAGCAGTTCTTC. It is translated as CASSPAATSSYNEQFF.

This chain uses TRBV6-7 with TRBJ1-5, with D unclear. TRBV6-7 is assigned to the ORF class and has an uncertain function. The CDR3 covers 17 residues. V was shortened by 6 bases and J by 0 bases, with 18 bases between the two germline ends. For the CDR3, the DNA is TGTGCCAGCAGACGGTATTCCGGAGACGATAGCAATCAGCCCCAGCATTTT. Its translation is CASRRYSGDDSNQPQHF.

The rearrangement joins TRBV7-9 to TRBJ2-3; TRBD2 agrees at 8 bases. Trimming took 4 bases from V and 2 from J; bases not matched to a gene: 5. This CDR3 region has 15 residues. Germline V gene data show CDR1 as SEHNR and CDR2 as FQNEAQ (reference sequence). The CDR3 is CASSSGGRYTDTQYF. The CDR3 DNA follows: TGTGCCAGCAGCTCGGGCGGGAGGTACACAGATACGCAGTATTTT.

In its sample, this clone was seen many times. The CDR3 region has the DNA TGTGCCAGCAGCCGTAGCGGGATTCTCGAGCAGTACTTC. Residues: CASSRSGILEQYF. The rearrangement joins TRBV9 to TRBJ2-7, with 8 bases lining up with TRBD2. The germline CDR1 and CDR2 sequences are SGDLS and YYNGEE. The J segment lost 6 bases and the V segment lost 4 bases, leaving 6 bases of the junction unmatched. CDR3 length: 13 amino acids.

Worth noting for this clone: This CDR3 is also generated by other DNA sequences in the sample. This sequence joins TRBV18 and TRBJ2-7; 7 nucleotides align to TRBD1. V dropped 3 bases and J dropped 0; count of bases not matched to a gene: 2. The V gene's germline CDR1 is KGHSH and CDR2 LQKENI. The CDR3 is 14 amino acids. The CDR3 DNA is TGTGCCAGCTCACCGGGACAGAGCTCCTACGAGCAGTACTTC. Translated, it gives CASSPGQSSYEQYF. The complete variable domain, with remaining parts taken from reference TRBV18 and TRBJ2-7, reads NAGVMQNPRHLVRRRGQEARLRCSPMKGHSHVYWYRQLPEEGLKFMVYLQKENIIDESGMPKERFSAEFPKEGPSILRIQQVVRGDSAAYFCASSPGQSSYEQYFGPGTRLTVT.

This clone was counted between two and nine times. This rearrangement joins TRBV15 to TRBJ2-1, with D perhaps matching TRBD2 (6 bases). CDR3 length: 14 amino acids. The ends were cut back, 3 bases at V and 8 bases at J, with 14 bases in the middle. Germline assignment: CDR1 LNHNV and CDR2 YYDKDF (reference sequence). The CDR3 DNA is TGTGCCACCAGCAGGCTTGGACTATCCCATGAGCAGTTCTTC. This sequence encodes CATSRLGLSHEQFF. Full variable domain (outside the CDR3, taken from reference TRBV15 and TRBJ2-1): DAMVIQNPRYQVTQFGKPVTLSCSQTLNHNVMYWYQQKSSQAPKLLFHYYDKDFNNEADTPDNFQSRRPNTSFCFLDIRSPGLGDTAMYLCATSRLGLSHEQFFGPGTRLTVL.